The present TCR beta chain was sequenced within a study of cytotoxic CD8 clonotypes in ibrutinib-treated CLL. Study-wide background: An average of around 260,000 productive templates and about 100,000 productive rearrangements was obtained per sample.

Broader study findings: At baseline, clonality was higher than in age-matched healthy donors and correlated with CD8+ counts.

Frozen PBMC stocks contributed roughly 2 micrograms of genomic DNA to the TCR beta libraries. Points on this clone: The antigen is undetermined.

CDR1 and CDR2 from the germline V gene are SGHRS and YFSETQ. V lost 0 bases and J lost 7; bases outside the gene matches: 8. The CDR3 extends over 15 amino acids. Repertoires were generated with immunoSEQ multiplex PCR, while TCRdb's copy carries only in-frame clones and drops some. The sample has tens of thousands of clones; approximately 71% are singletons. V gene TRBV5-1 combines with J gene TRBJ2-3; 7 positions match TRBD2. The input for sequencing was PBMCs, taken after 12 months of ibrutinib treatment. The clonotype comes from a human donor with chronic lymphocytic leukemia. The CDR3 DNA follows: TGCGCCAGCAGCTTGGAAGTGGGACTACTCCATACGCAGTATTTT. Residues: CASSLEVGLLHTQYF.